The 28 T cell receptor beta chains in this list originate from one sample, sequenced in a study of blood T cell repertoires in COVID-19. Assay used: immunoSEQ multiplex PCR; TCRdb lists only in-frame clones, some missing. The sample yields around 72,000 clones, around 90% seen once. Source material: peripheral blood. The receptor set was obtained from a man over 45 with acute or convalescent COVID-19.

The chain joins TRBV12-3 or TRBV12-4 to TRBJ2-1; TRBD1 might be the D (5 bases). This CDR3 is built from 12 residues. The V gene lost 1 base and the J gene lost 9 bases, with 7 bases spanning the gap. The CDR3 bases are TGTGCCAGCAGTTTAGGGGGCGCTGAGCAGTTCTTC. Its protein product is CASSLGGAEQFF.

The V call is TRBV9, the J call TRBJ2-2; TRBD1 matches 12 bases. CDR3 length equals 16 residues. In germline, CDR1 is SGDLS, CDR2 YYNGEE. The trim removed 5 bases at V and 7 bases at J, leaving 9 bases unmatched. Here the CDR3 DNA reads TGTGCCAGCAGTCGCCGGGACAGGGGGCGGGACGGGGAGCTGTTTTTT. It is translated as CASSRRDRGRDGELFF.

V is TRBV27 and J is TRBJ1-3; D call uncertain. This CDR3 is 13 amino acids long. Germline V gene data show CDR1 as MNHEY and CDR2 as SMNVEV (reference sequence). The V end lost 6 bases, the J end lost 3 bases, and 9 bases lay between the germline ends. CDR3 nucleotide sequence: TGTGCCAGCAGATCCGCGGGTGGAAACACCATATATTTT. Translated: CASRSAGGNTIYF.

The CDR3 spells CASSRIKGEKLFF. DNA for the CDR3: TGTGCCAGCAGCAGGATAAAAGGTGAAAAACTGTTTTTT. The chain recombines TRBV6-5 with TRBJ1-4, with unresolved D. This CDR3 region has 13 residues. Germline lookup yields CDR1 MNHEY and CDR2 SVGAGI. Trimming took 6 bases from V and 7 from J, leaving 12 bases between them.

The rearrangement joins TRBV5-6 to TRBJ2-3; D is ambiguous. The CDR3 has 15 residues. Germline CDR1 reads SGHDT; CDR2 reads YYEEEE. V lost 3 bases, J lost 0 bases, and 11 bases lay in between. The CDR3 reads CASSSPDTSTDTQYF. DNA for the CDR3: TGTGCCAGCAGCTCCCCAGACACTAGCACAGATACGCAGTATTTT. Looking up the rest from reference TRBV5-6 and TRBJ2-3 gives the full variable domain: DAGVTQSPTHLIKTRGQQVTLRCSPKSGHDTVSWYQQALGQGPQFIFQYYEEEERQRGNFPDRFSGHQFPNYSSELNVNALLLGDSALYLCASSSPDTSTDTQYFGPGTRLTVL.

The chain uses TRBV11-3 and TRBJ1-1; maybe TRBD1 (5 bases). Germline values: CDR1 SGHNT, CDR2 YENEEA. The CDR3 sequence is 12 residues long. The ends were cut back, 3 bases at V and 9 bases at J, with 11 bases in the middle. CDR3 sequence reads: CASSFGQGKAFF. For the CDR3, the DNA is TGTGCCAGCAGCTTCGGTCAGGGAAAAGCTTTCTTT.

The CDR3 DNA reads as TGTGCCAGTAGTCTCTCAGGGGTGAAAGGCAATCAGCCCCAGCATTTT. Its protein product is CASSLSGVKGNQPQHF. This chain joins TRBV19 and TRBJ1-5; D might be TRBD1 (6 bases). The CDR3 spans 16 residues. Looked up from germline, CDR1 is LNHDA and CDR2 is SQIVND (reference sequence). Trimming cost V 5 bases and J 2 bases, with 16 bases left between them.

The gene calls are TRBV6-5 and TRBJ1-6; D might be TRBD1 (6 bases). Germline assignment: CDR1 MNHEY and CDR2 SVGAGI. V lost 8 bases, J lost 3 bases, and 11 bases lay in between. CDR3 size: 14 residues. CDR3 in DNA: TGTGCCAGCTCCCAGGGGCTCTATAATTCACCCCTCCACTTT. Its protein is CASSQGLYNSPLHF.

This sequence joins TRBV6-2 or TRBV6-3 and TRBJ2-2; 7 nucleotides align to TRBD2. Germline V gene data show CDR1 as MNHEY and CDR2 as SVGEGT. The CDR3 length is 17 residues. Trimming at V came to 4 bases and at J to 2 bases, leaving 10 bases not matched to a gene. The CDR3 here is CASSLAGTNRNTGELFF. CDR3 coding DNA: TGTGCCAGCAGTTTGGCAGGGACTAACAGAAACACCGGGGAGCTGTTTTTT.

The chain combines TRBV9 with TRBJ1-6; D is uncertain. The CDR3 length is 16 residues. The V end lost 4 bases, the J end lost 6 bases, and 17 bases lay between the germline ends. Germline V gene data show CDR1 as SGDLS and CDR2 as YYNGEE. The CDR3 sequence: CASSPAGKAGNSPLHF. The CDR3 DNA reads as TGTGCCAGCAGCCCAGCGGGAAAAGCGGGTAATTCACCCCTCCACTTT.

This clone appeared a single time. CDR3 sequence reads: CASSPQRDGSRDTQYF. DNA for the CDR3: TGTGCCAGCTCACCCCAGAGGGACGGGAGTAGAGATACGCAGTATTTT. The rearrangement links TRBV18 to TRBJ2-3; possible D gene TRBD2, 6 bases. The CDR3 is 16 residues long. Trimming took 3 bases from V and 5 from J, leaving 18 bases between them. Germline loops: CDR1 KGHSH, CDR2 LQKENI.

This clone was detected a few times. V and J are TRBV5-4 and TRBJ2-5, with D unresolved. Germline V CDR1 and CDR2: SGHNT, YYREEE (reference sequence). V was trimmed by 2 bases and J by 5 bases, leaving 4 bases between them. This CDR3 contains 11 residues. The CDR3 sequence is CASSLSETQYF. CDR3 sequence (DNA): TGTGCCAGCAGCTTATCTGAGACCCAGTACTTC.

This clone has only one observation. The chain joins TRBV28 to TRBJ1-1; weak D call: TRBD1 (5 bases). The CDR3 is 16 residues long. The V gene's germline CDR1 is MDHEN and CDR2 SYDVKM. V was cut by 5 bases and J by 0 bases, with 16 bases left in between. CDR3 DNA: TGTGCCAGCAGTGCCTCCGTGGGGCAGTTGAACACTGAAGCTTTCTTT. Amino acids: CASSASVGQLNTEAFF. The complete variable domain, with remaining parts taken from reference TRBV28 and TRBJ1-1, reads DVKVTQSSRYLVKRTGEKVFLECVQDMDHENMFWYRQDPGLGLRLIYFSYDVKMKEKGDIPEGYSVSREKKERFSLILESASTNQTSMYLCASSASVGQLNTEAFFGQGTRLTVV.

The chain has TRBV27 and TRBJ1-1; D might be TRBD1 (5 bases). V was cut by 0 bases and J by 7 bases, with 9 bases left in between. Germline V gene data show CDR1 as MNHEY and CDR2 as SMNVEV (reference sequence). This CDR3 has 13 amino acids. The CDR3 bases are TGTGCCAGCAGTTTATCCCCCCAGGGTGAAGCTTTCTTT. Residues: CASSLSPQGEAFF.

This clone has a single count. The CDR3, as DNA: TGTGCCTGGGCAGGGGAAACCGGGGAGCTGTTTTTT. It codes for CAWAGETGELFF. The chain links TRBV30 to TRBJ2-2; a weak D match, TRBD1 (6 bases). Germline CDR1 GTSNPN, CDR2 SVGIG (reference sequence). Trimming shortened V by 5 bases and J by 5 bases, and 9 bases separated the two germline ends. This CDR3 spans 12 amino acids.

This chain connects TRBV7-2 to TRBJ1-1, with 9 bases fitting TRBD1. CDR3 length equals 19 residues. The germline V gene encodes CDR1 SGHTA and CDR2 FQGNSA. The ends lost 2 bases at V and 4 bases at J; junction bases unmatched: 17. The CDR3 here is CASSLLPGTGRLGATEAFF. DNA for the CDR3: TGTGCCAGCAGCTTACTGCCCGGGACAGGGAGGTTGGGGGCCACTGAAGCTTTCTTT.

The chain joins TRBV29-1 to TRBJ2-2, with TRBD2 matching over 14 bases. The CDR3 loop spans 16 amino acids. The V and J ends lost 3 bases and 2 bases, in that order; junction bases with no gene match: 2. The germline gives CDR1 SQVTM, CDR2 ANQGSEA. The CDR3 DNA reads TGCAGCGTTGAGGGACTAGCGGGGGAAAACACCGGGGAGCTGTTTTTT. Protein sequence: CSVEGLAGENTGELFF.

The chain combines TRBV30 with TRBJ2-7, with TRBD2 matching 7 bases. Germline CDR1 GTSNPN, CDR2 SVGIG (reference sequence). The V segment lost 5 bases and the J segment 4 bases; nucleotides outside the gene matches: 5. CDR3 length: 12 amino acids. As DNA, the CDR3 is TGTGCCTGGGAACCCGGGGGGTACGAGCAGTACTTC. Its translation is CAWEPGGYEQYF.

This clone was seen a single time. V is TRBV5-1 and J is TRBJ2-7; 14 nucleotides align to TRBD2. The CDR3 has 15 residues. After removal of 3 bases from V and 2 bases from J, the junction contained 1 base not matched to a gene. The germline CDR1 and CDR2 sequences are SGHRS and YFSETQ. The CDR3 bases are TGCGCCAGCAGCTCGGGACTAGCGGGGGCCTACGAGCAGTACTTC. Residues: CASSSGLAGAYEQYF.

The chain carries TRBV4-2 and TRBJ2-3; 12 bases align to TRBD2. The V gene end was trimmed by 4 bases and the J gene end by 8 bases; junction bases not matched to a gene: 13. Germline V gene data show CDR1 as LGHNA and CDR2 as YNFKEQ. The length of the CDR3 is 17 residues. In nucleotides, the CDR3 is TGTGCCAGCAGCCGACAGGCCCTAGCGGGGGGGCAGGGTACGCAGTATTTT. Translation gives CASSRQALAGGQGTQYF.

CDR3 bases: TGTGCCAGCAGGCGCCGGAGCAATCAGCCCCAGCATTTT. Protein sequence: CASRRRSNQPQHF. The chain has TRBV27 and TRBJ1-5; no clear D. From germline, CDR1 is MNHEY and CDR2 SMNVEV (reference sequence). V lost 6 bases and J lost 1, with 7 bases in between. This CDR3 region has 13 residues.

This rearrangement joins TRBV27 to TRBJ2-3; D call uncertain. V lost 7 bases and J 4 bases, leaving 18 bases between the germline ends. The CDR3 sequence is 15 residues long. Looked up from germline, CDR1 is MNHEY and CDR2 is SMNVEV (reference sequence). The CDR3 loop is CASMVNYPYADTQYF. CDR3 coding DNA: TGTGCCAGCATGGTGAATTACCCCTATGCAGATACGCAGTATTTT.

This clone appeared a single time. In DNA, the CDR3 is TGTGCCAGCAGCTTGTATCTAAGCGGCAATCAGCCCCAGCATTTT. It specifies CASSLYLSGNQPQHF. The chain uses TRBV5-5 and TRBJ1-5, with D unresolved. This CDR3 has 15 amino acids. The ends were cut back, 1 base at V and 2 bases at J, with 10 bases in the middle. CDR1 is SGHKS and CDR2 is YYEKEE in the germline V gene (reference sequence).

This chain links TRBV27 with TRBJ2-7; D is perhaps TRBD2 (7 bases). The CDR3 has 14 amino acids. V lost 6 bases and J 4 bases, leaving 16 bases between the germline ends. CDR1 and CDR2 from the germline V gene are MNHEY and SMNVEV (reference sequence). CDR3 nucleotides: TGTGCCAGCAGAGGGGGGGCGGAAAGATACGAGCAGTACTTC. Amino acids: CASRGGAERYEQYF.

This clone has more than one count but fewer than ten. V is TRBV6-5 and J is TRBJ2-1; 11 bases agree with TRBD1. The J segment lost 8 bases and the V segment lost 7 bases, leaving 4 bases of the junction unmatched. Germline V gene lookup returns CDR1 MNHEY and CDR2 SVGAGI. This CDR3 has 13 residues. CDR3 amino acids: CASTGTGGHEQFF. The CDR3 coding sequence is TGTGCCAGCACCGGGACAGGGGGACATGAGCAGTTCTTC.

J is TRBJ2-1 and V is TRBV7-9; the match to TRBD1 covers 11 bases. This CDR3 contains 18 residues. J lost 7 bases, V lost 1 base, and 12 bases had no gene match. Germline values: CDR1 SEHNR, CDR2 FQNEAQ (reference sequence). CDR3 bases: TGTGCCAGCAGCTTAGGAAATACCGGGACAGGGGGGAGAAATGAGCAGTTCTTC. Translated, it gives CASSLGNTGTGGRNEQFF.

The chain carries TRBV19 and TRBJ1-2, with 9 bases aligning to TRBD1. Germline loops: CDR1 LNHDA, CDR2 SQIVND (reference sequence). V dropped 6 bases and J dropped 2; count of bases not matched to a gene: 13. The CDR3 extends over 17 amino acids. The chain's CDR3 is CASRPTGGQTQNYGYTF. The CDR3 nucleotides are TGTGCCAGTAGACCGACAGGGGGACAGACACAGAACTATGGCTACACCTTC.

The sample holds one count of this clone. This chain uses TRBV27 with TRBJ2-2, with 7 bases aligning to TRBD2. The CDR3 contains 14 residues. Unmatched junction bases numbered 8, after V lost 8 bases and J lost 5 bases. The germline V gene has CDR1 MNHEY and CDR2 SMNVEV (reference sequence). The CDR3 sequence is CASGRGVFTGELFF. In nucleotides, the CDR3 is TGTGCCAGCGGGAGGGGCGTCTTTACCGGGGAGCTGTTTTTT.